Listed here is a single TCR beta chain. This clonotype was counted ten times or more. Its target antigen remains unknown. Qualities for individual bases were not recorded, and no much larger clone is one base off. V loses 4 bases of germline sequence and J loses 6 bases, and the interval between the two ends is 14 bases. The CDR3 numbers 13 residues from cysteine through phenylalanine. The DNA shown is the 39-base CDR3, in frame from base 1. The germline V gene gives CDR1 as SQVTM and CDR2 as ANQGSEA. The intended sense of this specimen's time point label: blood at routine non-recurrence follow-up after resection. Whole RNA extracted from tumor and nontumor lung tissue, or from cryopreserved PBMC samples, was used for TCR sequencing without cell sorting. Patients were selected for TCR sequencing only if sufficient RNA was available from at least two tumor regions. This record comes from a study of spatial heterogeneity in lung cancer (dated by TCRdb to about 2019). About the full investigation: The donors were 60 to 80 patients from the lung TRACERx cohort who had early-stage, untreated non-small cell lung cancer. Follow-up PBMC samples were sequenced whenever available, with a median time to follow-up of 2 to 3 years after resection. More beta-chain than alpha-chain transcripts were consistently detected, likely reflecting higher beta-chain transcript abundance. In the raw uncorrected reads, each unique combination of TCR and UMI appeared on average more than ten times. TCR alpha and beta repertoires were quantitatively compared across multiple tumor regions, matched nontumor lung and blood in non-small cell lung cancer. TCR repertoire features were related to nonsynonymous mutation counts determined by whole-exome sequencing of tumor tissue. Both alpha and beta chains were TCR-sequenced in approximately 220 tumor regions, about 69 matched nontumor lung samples and roughly 54 PBMC samples obtained at surgery.

Libraries were constructed by 5' RACE. Instrument on record: NextSeq 500. The TCR library protocol attached a unique molecular identifier to each TCR cDNA molecule to allow correction of PCR and sequencing errors. The paper's data handling went like this. TCR identification, UMI-based error correction and CDR3 extraction were all carried out with Decombinator tools. Expanded TCRs were defined as those above a frequency of 2 per 1,000, corresponding to the top 1% of the tumor frequency distribution. Renyi diversity was calculated using the R vegan package after each repertoire was subsampled 100 times to 5,000 TCRs. CDR3 similarity networks were built from amino acid triplet string-kernel similarity, with CDR3s being connected when pairwise similarity was above 0.82. TCRdb passed the public sequencing reads through fastp at Q25 and MiXCR, retaining productive beta sequences. Entries that share a CDR3 protein sequence are merged under the most common genes and DNA. None of the V and J calls come from the authors' own analysis; TCRdb made them. Across this sample there are 30,000 to 35,000 distinct CDR3 sequences, with less than 11% seen only once. Clones ranked in the top ten supply 28% of the sample.

Findings and caveats that apply to the study as a whole: Only 13 to 15 patients were included in the comparisons of baseline and follow-up blood repertoires. Additional single-cell paired TCR alpha and beta sequencing was considered necessary to confirm, at a functional level, the hypothesis that regional TCRs recognize regional mutations. Ubiquitous expanded tumor TCRs were detected in blood more often at tumor resection than at routine follow-up.

This material consisted of PBMCs, taken at follow-up. Recombination linked TRBV29-1 to TRBJ2-3, with the D call perhaps TRBD1 or TRBD2, as 5 bases match in each case. The source is a female donor with early-stage non-small cell lung cancer. The DNA sequence is given as TGCAGCGTTGTGGGGACCGCCCTGGATACGCAGTATTTT. It encodes CSVVGTALDTQYF.